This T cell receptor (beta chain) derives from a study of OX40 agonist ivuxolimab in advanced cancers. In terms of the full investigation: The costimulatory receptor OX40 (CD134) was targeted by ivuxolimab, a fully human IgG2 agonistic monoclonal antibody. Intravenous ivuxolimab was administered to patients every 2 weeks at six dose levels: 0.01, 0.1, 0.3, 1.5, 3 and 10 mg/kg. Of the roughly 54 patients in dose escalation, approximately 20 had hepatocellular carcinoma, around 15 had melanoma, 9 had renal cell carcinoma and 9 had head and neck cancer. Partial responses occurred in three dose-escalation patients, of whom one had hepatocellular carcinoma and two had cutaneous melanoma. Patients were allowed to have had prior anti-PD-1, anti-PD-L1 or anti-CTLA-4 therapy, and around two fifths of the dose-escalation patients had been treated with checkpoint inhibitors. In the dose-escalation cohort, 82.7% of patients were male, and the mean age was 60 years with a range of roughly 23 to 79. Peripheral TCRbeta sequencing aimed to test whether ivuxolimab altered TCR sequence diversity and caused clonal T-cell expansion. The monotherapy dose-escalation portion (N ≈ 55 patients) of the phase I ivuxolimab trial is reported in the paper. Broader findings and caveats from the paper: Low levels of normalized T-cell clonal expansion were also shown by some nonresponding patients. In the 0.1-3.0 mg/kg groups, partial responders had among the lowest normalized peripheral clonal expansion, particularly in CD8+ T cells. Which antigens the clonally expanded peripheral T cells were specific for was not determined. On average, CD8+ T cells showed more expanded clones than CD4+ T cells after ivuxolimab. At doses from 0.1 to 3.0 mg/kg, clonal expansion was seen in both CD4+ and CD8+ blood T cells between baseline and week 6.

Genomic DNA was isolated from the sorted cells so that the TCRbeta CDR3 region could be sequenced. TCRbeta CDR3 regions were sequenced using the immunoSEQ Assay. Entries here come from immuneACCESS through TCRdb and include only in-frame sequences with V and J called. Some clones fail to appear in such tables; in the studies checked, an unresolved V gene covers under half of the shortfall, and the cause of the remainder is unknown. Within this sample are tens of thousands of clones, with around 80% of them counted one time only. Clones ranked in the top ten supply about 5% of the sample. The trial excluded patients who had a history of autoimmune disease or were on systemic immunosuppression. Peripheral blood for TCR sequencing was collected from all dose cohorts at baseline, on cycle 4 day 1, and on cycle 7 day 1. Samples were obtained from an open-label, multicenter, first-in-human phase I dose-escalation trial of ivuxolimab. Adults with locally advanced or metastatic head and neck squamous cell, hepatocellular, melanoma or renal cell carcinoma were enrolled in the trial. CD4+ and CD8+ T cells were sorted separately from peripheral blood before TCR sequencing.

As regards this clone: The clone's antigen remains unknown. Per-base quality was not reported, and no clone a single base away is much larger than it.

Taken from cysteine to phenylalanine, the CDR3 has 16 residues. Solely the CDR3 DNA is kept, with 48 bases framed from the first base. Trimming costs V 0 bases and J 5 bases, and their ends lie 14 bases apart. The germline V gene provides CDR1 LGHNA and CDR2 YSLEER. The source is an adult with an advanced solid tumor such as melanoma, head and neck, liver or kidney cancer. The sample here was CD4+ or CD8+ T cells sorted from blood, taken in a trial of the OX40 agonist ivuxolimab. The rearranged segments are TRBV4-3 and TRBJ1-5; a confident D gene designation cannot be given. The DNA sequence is TGCGCCAGCAGCCAAGATTCGGGCAGACCAGATCAGCCCCAGCATTTT. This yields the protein CASSQDSGRPDQPQHF.